This record covers a single TCR beta chain. The entry originates in a study of blood T cell repertoires in COVID-19. Looking at the study overall: T cells, B-cell-depleted T cells, or PBMCs supplied cDNA or gDNA.

Trimming left V 3 bases short and J 6 bases short, with 13 bases between. The germline V gene has CDR1 LGHNA and CDR2 YSLEER. This CDR3 has 14 amino acids. Original methodology: Amplification with reference gene primers provided the estimates of nucleated cell counts. The table came from immunoSEQ multiplex PCR; TCRdb's copy has only in-frame clones and leaves some out. The V and J calls and clone size were taken over from that table, and D and trimming were inferred from the DNA. Of 150,000 to 200,000 clones in the sample, 85% to 90% were seen once. The sequence derives from a human donor in a cohort sampled during active COVID-19. This chain connects TRBV4-3 to TRBJ2-3; the D gene is possibly TRBD2 (5 bases). Sample: peripheral blood. This CDR3 reads CASSQRVFSDTQYF. The CDR3 DNA follows: TGCGCCAGCAGCCAGAGGGTATTTTCGGATACGCAGTATTTT.